The text below deals with one T cell receptor beta chain. The antigen remains unidentified. Amplification targeted TCR beta CDR3 regions from RNA transcripts. The study used the HTBI primer set for a first-round RT-PCR of the TCR CDR3. MiXCR was run by TCRdb on the multiplex PCR reads, yielding one entry per CDR3 protein. The sample shows a few hundred thousand distinct CDR3 sequences, 46% of them seen only once. Looked up from germline, CDR1 is MNHNS and CDR2 is SASEGT. V shed 9 bases and J 5 bases; nucleotides not matched to a gene: 17. The CDR3 extends over 18 amino acids. The sample is drawn from a study of T cells in Graves' hyperthyroidism and ophthalmopathy. Study outcomes and limitations: Onset of ophthalmopathy came a median about 6.5 months after the model predicted it.

The chain links TRBV6-1 to TRBJ2-5, with 14 bases aligning to TRBD2. Sequenced material: peripheral blood or thyroid tissue (not recorded which). The clonotype originates from an adult woman with Graves' disease, either hyperthyroidism or ophthalmopathy (not recorded which). CDR3 in DNA: TGTGCCAGTAAGCGAGGACTAGCGGGAGGAGCGAGGTGGGAGACCCAGTACTTC. Amino acids: CASKRGLAGGARWETQYF.